This T cell receptor beta chain was sequenced for a study of PD-1 blockade in classical Hodgkin lymphoma. Relapse was seen in all patients after autologous stem cell transplantation, and brentuximab vedotin exposure was variable. Sequencing used immunoSEQ multiplex PCR; TCRdb keeps in-frame clones, though not all of them. The sample carries some 30,000 clones, about 76% recorded once. The CDR3 covers 15 residues. The V segment lost 6 bases and the J segment 4 bases; nucleotides outside the gene matches: 9. The germline gives CDR1 MNHEY, CDR2 SMNVEV (reference sequence). The specimen comprised peripheral blood mononuclear cells (PBMCs), sampled before the second cycle of nivolumab. The rearrangement uses TRBV27 and TRBJ2-1; 7 bases fit TRBD1. The sequence came from a human donor with classical Hodgkin lymphoma. The CDR3 spells CASSNTPGQYNEQFF. CDR3 bases: TGTGCCAGCAGCAACACCCCGGGACAGTACAATGAGCAGTTCTTC.